A selection of T cell receptor beta chains follows, all from one sample in a study of memory CD4+ T cells and cytomegalovirus serostatus. TCRdb's table, derived via immunoSEQ multiplex PCR, lists solely in-frame clones and lacks some. The sample contains some 57,000 clones, roughly four fifths of which appear only once. Sequenced material: memory CD4+ T cells from blood. The receptors come from an adult in good health and CMV-seronegative. CDR3s include the opening cysteine and the closing phenylalanine or tryptophan. The D gene is left open where the match is weak. Where a row states a size, it is once, few, many or the class of an expanded clone; other rows omit it.

v_call	clone_size	j_call	d_call	cdr3_nt	cdr3_aa
TRBV5-1	.	TRBJ2-3	.	TGCGCCAGCAGCTTCGGGAATCCTGCAGCAGATACGCAGTATTTT	CASSFGNPAADTQYF
TRBV2	.	TRBJ2-7	TRBD1	TGTGCCAGCAATACCGGGACAGGGGTCAGCGAGCAGTACTTC	CASNTGTGVSEQYF
TRBV10-1	.	TRBJ2-2	.	TGCGCCAGCAGTGAAGGGGGGGAGCTGTTTTTT	CASSEGGELFF
TRBV28	few	TRBJ2-5	TRBD1	TGTGCCAGCAGTGCCGGGACAGGGGGCCGGGAGACCCAGTACTTC	CASSAGTGGRETQYF
TRBV18	.	TRBJ2-1	TRBD1	TGTGCCAGCTCATCCGCCGGGACAGGGGGCTACAATGAGCAGTTCTTC	CASSSAGTGGYNEQFF
TRBV25-1	.	TRBJ2-4	TRBD1	TGTGCCAGCAGTGAATTGGGTGCAGGGGGTGACCAAAACATTCAGTACTTC	CASSELGAGGDQNIQYF
TRBV2	.	TRBJ2-2	.	TGTGCCAGCAGTGAACCGCACGGCACCGGGGAGCTGTTTTTT	CASSEPHGTGELFF
TRBV5-4	.	TRBJ2-1	.	TGTGCCAGCAGCTGGGGCGGGGCGGGTGGGTCCTACAATGAGCAGTTCTTC	CASSWGGAGGSYNEQFF
TRBV29-1	.	TRBJ2-3	.	TGCAGCGTTGTGACCATCGCAAGCACAGATACGCAGTATTTT	CSVVTIASTDTQYF
TRBV4-2	few	TRBJ1-3	TRBD1	TGTGCCAGCAGCCGGGACAGGGGCTCTGGAAACACCATATATTTT	CASSRDRGSGNTIYF
TRBV7-2	.	TRBJ2-7	TRBD2	TGTGCCAGCAGCTCCAAAACGGGACTAGCGGGGGGGAGAGAGCAGTACTTC	CASSSKTGLAGGREQYF